The rows below give T cell receptor beta chains drawn from one sample of a study of Ad26.COV2.S vaccination and SARS-CoV-2 variants. Repertoires were generated with immunoSEQ multiplex PCR, while TCRdb's copy carries only in-frame clones and drops some. The sample lists about 450,000 clones, about 88% occurring once. The sample consisted of peripheral blood, taken in a trial of Ad26.COV2.S vaccine versus placebo. These receptors all come from a person between 18 and 65 years old who received the Ad26.COV2.S COVID-19 vaccine or a placebo. Both conserved end residues are part of each CDR3. The D gene is left open where the match is weak. A clone size is listed for some rows: how often the clone was seen (once, few, many), or a class if it is expanded.

CDR3 protein: CASRRRLADYNEQFF; CDR3 DNA: TGTGCCAGCAGAAGAAGACTAGCGGATTACAATGAGCAGTTCTTC; J gene: TRBJ2-1; clone size: -; V gene: TRBV7-8; D gene: TRBD2
CDR3 protein: CASSSRTSGSWEQFF; CDR3 DNA: TGTGCCAGCAGCTCAAGGACTAGCGGGAGTTGGGAGCAGTTCTTC; J gene: TRBJ2-1; clone size: -; V gene: TRBV11-3; D gene: TRBD2
CDR3 protein: CASSQSLRVRETQYF; CDR3 DNA: TGTGCCAGCAGCCAATCTCTTAGGGTGAGAGAGACCCAGTACTTC; J gene: TRBJ2-5; clone size: -; V gene: TRBV3-1/TRBV3-2; D gene: -
CDR3 protein: CASSLQGSPNTGELFF; CDR3 DNA: TGCGCCAGCAGCTTACAGGGGAGTCCGAACACCGGGGAGCTGTTTTTT; J gene: TRBJ2-2; clone size: -; V gene: TRBV5-1; D gene: TRBD1
CDR3 protein: CASSWTDEAFF; CDR3 DNA: TGTGCCAGCTCCTGGACAGATGAAGCTTTCTTT; J gene: TRBJ1-1; clone size: -; V gene: TRBV18; D gene: -
CDR3 protein: CASSLWGTGFNYGYTF; CDR3 DNA: TGTGCCAGCAGTTTATGGGGGACAGGGTTTAACTATGGCTACACCTTC; J gene: TRBJ1-2; clone size: -; V gene: TRBV28; D gene: TRBD1
CDR3 protein: CASSIAPGLLAGELFF; CDR3 DNA: TGCGCCAGCAGCATCGCTCCGGGACTCCTGGCCGGGGAGCTGTTTTTT; J gene: TRBJ2-2; clone size: -; V gene: TRBV5-1; D gene: -
CDR3 protein: CSASPLGQGGGEQFF; CDR3 DNA: TGCAGTGCTAGTCCACTGGGACAGGGGGGGGGTGAGCAGTTCTTC; J gene: TRBJ2-1; clone size: -; V gene: TRBV20-1; D gene: TRBD1
CDR3 protein: CASSKGPGNQPQHF; CDR3 DNA: TGTGCCAGTAGTAAGGGTCCCGGCAATCAGCCCCAGCATTTT; J gene: TRBJ1-5; clone size: -; V gene: TRBV19; D gene: -
CDR3 protein: CASSLGLGKGEQYF; CDR3 DNA: TGTGCCAGCAGCTTAGGGTTAGGGAAGGGCGAGCAGTACTTC; J gene: TRBJ2-7; clone size: -; V gene: TRBV7-9; D gene: -
CDR3 protein: CASTWGPPYGYTF; CDR3 DNA: TGTGCCAGCACCTGGGGTCCCCCCTACGGCTACACCTTC; J gene: TRBJ1-2; clone size: -; V gene: TRBV28; D gene: -
CDR3 protein: CSVDKVGSGELFF; CDR3 DNA: TGCAGCGTTGATAAGGTGGGGAGCGGGGAGCTGTTTTTT; J gene: TRBJ2-2; clone size: -; V gene: TRBV29-1; D gene: -
CDR3 protein: CASSYGHGGNYEQYF; CDR3 DNA: TGTGCCAGCAGTTACGGGCACGGGGGAAACTACGAGCAGTACTTC; J gene: TRBJ2-7; clone size: -; V gene: TRBV6-6; D gene: -
CDR3 protein: CATSGLEGVDSTDTQYF; CDR3 DNA: TGTGCCACCAGTGGACTGGAAGGGGTGGATAGCACAGATACGCAGTATTTT; J gene: TRBJ2-3; clone size: -; V gene: TRBV24-1; D gene: -
CDR3 protein: CASSQPGQGAINYGYTF; CDR3 DNA: TGCGCCAGCAGCCAACCGGGACAGGGGGCGATTAACTATGGCTACACCTTC; J gene: TRBJ1-2; clone size: -; V gene: TRBV4-1; D gene: TRBD1
CDR3 protein: CASSLAAGGVDTQYF; CDR3 DNA: TGCGCCAGCAGCTTGGCGGCAGGGGGTGTGGATACGCAGTATTTT; J gene: TRBJ2-3; clone size: -; V gene: TRBV5-1; D gene: TRBD1
CDR3 protein: CASSFRGYGYTF; CDR3 DNA: TGTGCCAGCAGTTTCAGGGGCTATGGCTACACCTTC; J gene: TRBJ1-2; clone size: -; V gene: TRBV28; D gene: -
CDR3 protein: CASSLRDWSSYNEQFF; CDR3 DNA: TGTGCCAGCAGCCTCAGGGACTGGAGCTCCTACAATGAGCAGTTCTTC; J gene: TRBJ2-1; clone size: -; V gene: TRBV11-3; D gene: -
CDR3 protein: CASSLKDGPWNYGYTF; CDR3 DNA: TGCGCCAGCAGCTTGAAGGACGGACCCTGGAACTATGGCTACACCTTC; J gene: TRBJ1-2; clone size: -; V gene: TRBV5-1; D gene: -
CDR3 protein: CASSYGTGREKLFF; CDR3 DNA: TGTGCCAGCAGTTACGGGACAGGGAGGGAAAAACTGTTTTTT; J gene: TRBJ1-4; clone size: -; V gene: TRBV6-2/TRBV6-3; D gene: TRBD1
CDR3 protein: CASSLTGGDTQYF; CDR3 DNA: TGCGCCAGCAGCTTGACAGGTGGGGATACGCAGTATTTT; J gene: TRBJ2-3; clone size: -; V gene: TRBV5-1; D gene: -
CDR3 protein: CATSEREKGYQFF; CDR3 DNA: TGTGCCACCAGTGAGCGGGAGAAGGGATATCAGTTCTTC; J gene: TRBJ2-1; clone size: -; V gene: TRBV24-1; D gene: TRBD2
CDR3 protein: CASSQAFQETQYF; CDR3 DNA: TGTGCCAGCAGCCAGGCTTTCCAAGAGACCCAGTACTTC; J gene: TRBJ2-5; clone size: -; V gene: TRBV3-1/TRBV3-2; D gene: -
CDR3 protein: CASSLLGTGTGTEAFF; CDR3 DNA: TGTGCCAGCAGCTTGTTGGGTACAGGAACAGGCACTGAAGCTTTCTTT; J gene: TRBJ1-1; clone size: -; V gene: TRBV13; D gene: -
CDR3 protein: CASSGAGGYEQFF; CDR3 DNA: TGCGCCAGCAGCGGGGCGGGGGGGTATGAGCAGTTCTTC; J gene: TRBJ2-1; clone size: -; V gene: TRBV5-1; D gene: TRBD2
CDR3 protein: CASSPTYNEQFF; CDR3 DNA: TGTGCCAGCAGCCCTACTTACAATGAGCAGTTCTTC; J gene: TRBJ2-1; clone size: once; V gene: TRBV7-9; D gene: -
CDR3 protein: CASSVADTQYF; CDR3 DNA: TGTGCCAGCAGCGTAGCCGATACGCAGTATTTT; J gene: TRBJ2-3; clone size: few; V gene: TRBV9; D gene: -
CDR3 protein: CATSRDRGRRTEAFF; CDR3 DNA: TGTGCCACCAGCAGAGATCGGGGTAGGAGGACTGAAGCTTTCTTT; J gene: TRBJ1-1; clone size: -; V gene: TRBV15; D gene: -
CDR3 protein: CASSLGAGAYEQYF; CDR3 DNA: TGTGCCAGCAGCTTAGGCGCAGGGGCCTACGAGCAGTACTTC; J gene: TRBJ2-7; clone size: -; V gene: TRBV7-9; D gene: -
CDR3 protein: CASSYGRLNTEAFF; CDR3 DNA: TGTGCCAGCAGTTACGGGCGGTTGAACACTGAAGCTTTCTTT; J gene: TRBJ1-1; clone size: -; V gene: TRBV6-5; D gene: -
CDR3 protein: CASSQGTTFTDTQYF; CDR3 DNA: TGTGCCAGCAGCCAAGGGACTACCTTTACAGATACGCAGTATTTT; J gene: TRBJ2-3; clone size: -; V gene: TRBV14; D gene: -
CDR3 protein: CASSYSGTGSYEQYF; CDR3 DNA: TGTGCCAGCAGTTACTCTGGGACAGGCTCCTACGAGCAGTACTTC; J gene: TRBJ2-7; clone size: -; V gene: TRBV6-5; D gene: TRBD1
CDR3 protein: CTSSQEWGAGARELFF; CDR3 DNA: TGCACCAGCAGCCAAGAATGGGGAGCGGGAGCAAGGGAGCTGTTTTTT; J gene: TRBJ2-2; clone size: -; V gene: TRBV4-3; D gene: TRBD2
CDR3 protein: CASRGLDNEQFF; CDR3 DNA: TGTGCCAGCCGGGGGTTGGACAATGAGCAGTTCTTC; J gene: TRBJ2-1; clone size: -; V gene: TRBV28; D gene: -
CDR3 protein: CASSTGTGHAPQHF; CDR3 DNA: TGTGCCAGCAGTACCGGGACAGGCCATGCGCCCCAGCATTTT; J gene: TRBJ1-5; clone size: -; V gene: TRBV6-2/TRBV6-3; D gene: TRBD1
CDR3 protein: CASSRTRSTNEKLFF; CDR3 DNA: TGTGCCAGCAGCCGAACGCGGTCAACTAATGAAAAACTGTTTTTT; J gene: TRBJ1-4; clone size: -; V gene: TRBV3-1/TRBV3-2; D gene: -
CDR3 protein: CASSHHGGRDNSPLHF; CDR3 DNA: TGCGCCAGCAGCCACCACGGGGGAAGGGATAATTCACCCCTCCACTTT; J gene: TRBJ1-6; clone size: -; V gene: TRBV4-3; D gene: -
CDR3 protein: CASSEPPWPEAFF; CDR3 DNA: TGTGCCAGCAGTGAACCGCCCTGGCCTGAAGCTTTCTTT; J gene: TRBJ1-1; clone size: -; V gene: TRBV6-1; D gene: -